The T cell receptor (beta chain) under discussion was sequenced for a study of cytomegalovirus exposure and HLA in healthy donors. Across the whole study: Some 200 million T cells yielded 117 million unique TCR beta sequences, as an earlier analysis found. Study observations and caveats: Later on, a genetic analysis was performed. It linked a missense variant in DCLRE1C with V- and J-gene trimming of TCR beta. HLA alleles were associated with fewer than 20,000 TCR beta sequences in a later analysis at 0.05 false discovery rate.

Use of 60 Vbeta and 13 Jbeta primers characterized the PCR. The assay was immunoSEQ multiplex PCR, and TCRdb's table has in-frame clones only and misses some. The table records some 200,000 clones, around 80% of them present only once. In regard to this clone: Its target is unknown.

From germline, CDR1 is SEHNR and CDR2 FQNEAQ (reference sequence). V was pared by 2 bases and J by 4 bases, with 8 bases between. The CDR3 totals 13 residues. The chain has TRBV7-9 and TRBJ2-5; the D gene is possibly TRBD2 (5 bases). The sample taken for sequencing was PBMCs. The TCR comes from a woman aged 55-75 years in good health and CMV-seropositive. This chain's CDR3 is CASSLMAGETQYF. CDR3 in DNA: TGTGCCAGCAGCTTAATGGCGGGAGAGACCCAGTACTTC.